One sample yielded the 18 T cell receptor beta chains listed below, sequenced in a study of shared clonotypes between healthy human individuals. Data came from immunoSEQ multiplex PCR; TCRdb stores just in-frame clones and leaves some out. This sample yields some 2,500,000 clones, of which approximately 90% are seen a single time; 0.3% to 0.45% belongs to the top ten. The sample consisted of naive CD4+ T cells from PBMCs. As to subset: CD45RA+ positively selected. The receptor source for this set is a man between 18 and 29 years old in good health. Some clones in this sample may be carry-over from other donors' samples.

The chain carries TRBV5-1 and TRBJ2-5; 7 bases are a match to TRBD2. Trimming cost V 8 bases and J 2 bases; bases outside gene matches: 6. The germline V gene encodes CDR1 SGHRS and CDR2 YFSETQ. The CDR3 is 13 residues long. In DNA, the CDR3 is TGCGCCAGTACTAGCGCGCCACAAGAGACCCAGTACTTC. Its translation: CASTSAPQETQYF.

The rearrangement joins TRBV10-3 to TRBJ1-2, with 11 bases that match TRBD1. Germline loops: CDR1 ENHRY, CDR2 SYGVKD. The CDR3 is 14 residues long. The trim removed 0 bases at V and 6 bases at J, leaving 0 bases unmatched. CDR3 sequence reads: CAISESDRGHGYTF. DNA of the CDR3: TGTGCCATCAGTGAGTCGGACAGGGGGCATGGCTACACCTTC.

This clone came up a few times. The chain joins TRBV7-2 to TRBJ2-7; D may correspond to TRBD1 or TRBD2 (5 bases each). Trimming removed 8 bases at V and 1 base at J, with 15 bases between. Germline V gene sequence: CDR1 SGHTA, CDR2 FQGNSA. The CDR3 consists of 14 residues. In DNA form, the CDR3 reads TGTGCCAGCCGTTCCCGGGGCGCTTCCTACGAGCAGTACTTC. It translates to CASRSRGASYEQYF.

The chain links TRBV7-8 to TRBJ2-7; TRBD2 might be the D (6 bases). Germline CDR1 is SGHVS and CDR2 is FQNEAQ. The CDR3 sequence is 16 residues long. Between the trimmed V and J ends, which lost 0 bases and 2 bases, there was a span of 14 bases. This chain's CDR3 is CASSLALSGPTYEQYF. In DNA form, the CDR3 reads TGTGCCAGCAGCTTAGCGCTTAGCGGCCCGACCTACGAGCAGTACTTC.

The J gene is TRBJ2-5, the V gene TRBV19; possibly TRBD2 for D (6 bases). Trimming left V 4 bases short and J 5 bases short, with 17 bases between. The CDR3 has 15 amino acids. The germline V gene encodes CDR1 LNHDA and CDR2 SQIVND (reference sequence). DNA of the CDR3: TGTGCCAGTAGTACGTCGACTAGTCGTGACGAGACCCAGTACTTC. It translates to CASSTSTSRDETQYF.

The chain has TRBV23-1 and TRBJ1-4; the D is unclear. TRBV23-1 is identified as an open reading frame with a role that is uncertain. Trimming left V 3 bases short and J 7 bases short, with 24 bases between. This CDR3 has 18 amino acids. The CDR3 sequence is CASSHPFLSRGECEKLFF. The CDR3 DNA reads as TGCGCCAGCAGTCATCCGTTTCTAAGCCGGGGAGAATGTGAAAAACTGTTTTTT.

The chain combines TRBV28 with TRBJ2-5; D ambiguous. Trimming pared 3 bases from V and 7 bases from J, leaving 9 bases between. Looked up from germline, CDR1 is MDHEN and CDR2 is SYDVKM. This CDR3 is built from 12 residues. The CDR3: CASSLRRATQYF. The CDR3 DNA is TGTGCCAGCAGTTTGAGACGCGCGACCCAGTACTTC.

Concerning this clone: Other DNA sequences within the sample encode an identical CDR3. The chain's CDR3 is CASSLTGPGELFF. The CDR3 DNA sequence: TGTGCCAGCAGCTTAACAGGGCCCGGGGAGCTGTTTTTT. The gene calls are TRBV7-3 and TRBJ2-2; no firm D call. The CDR3 spans 13 residues. CDR1 is SGHTA and CDR2 is FQGTGA in the germline V gene. Trimming stripped 0 bases from V and 6 bases from J, with 5 bases between.

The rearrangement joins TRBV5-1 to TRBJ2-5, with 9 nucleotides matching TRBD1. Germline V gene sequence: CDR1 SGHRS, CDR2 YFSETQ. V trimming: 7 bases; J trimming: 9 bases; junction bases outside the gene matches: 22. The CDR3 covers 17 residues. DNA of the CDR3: TGCGCCAGCCCCAGCCGTGCCGGACCGGGACAGGGAGATCCCCAGTACTTC. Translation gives CASPSRAGPGQGDPQYF.

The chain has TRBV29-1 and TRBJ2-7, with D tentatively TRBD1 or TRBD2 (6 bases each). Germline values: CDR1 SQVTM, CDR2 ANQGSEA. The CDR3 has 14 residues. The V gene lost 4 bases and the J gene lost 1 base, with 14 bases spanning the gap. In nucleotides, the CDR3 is TGCAGCGTTGCGGGTATAGGGGGGTCCTACGAGCAGTACTTC. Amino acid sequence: CSVAGIGGSYEQYF.

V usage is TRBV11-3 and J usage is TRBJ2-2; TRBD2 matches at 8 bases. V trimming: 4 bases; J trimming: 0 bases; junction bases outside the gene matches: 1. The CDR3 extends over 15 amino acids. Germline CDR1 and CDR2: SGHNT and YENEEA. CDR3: CASSSGLANTGELFF. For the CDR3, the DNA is TGTGCCAGCAGCTCGGGACTAGCGAACACCGGGGAGCTGTTTTTT.

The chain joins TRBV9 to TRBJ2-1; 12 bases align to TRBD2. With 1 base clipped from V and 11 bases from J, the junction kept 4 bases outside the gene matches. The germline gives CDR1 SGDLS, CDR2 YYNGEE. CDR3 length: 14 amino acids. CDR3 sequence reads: CASSVSTSGGKQFF. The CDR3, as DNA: TGTGCCAGCAGCGTATCGACTAGCGGGGGTAAGCAGTTCTTC.

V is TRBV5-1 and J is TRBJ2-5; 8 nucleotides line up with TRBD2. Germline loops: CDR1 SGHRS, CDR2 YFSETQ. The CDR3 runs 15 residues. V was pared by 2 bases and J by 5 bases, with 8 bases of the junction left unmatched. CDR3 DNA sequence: TGCGCCAGCAGCTTTTCCGAAGCGGGAGTTGAGACCCAGTACTTC. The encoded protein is CASSFSEAGVETQYF.

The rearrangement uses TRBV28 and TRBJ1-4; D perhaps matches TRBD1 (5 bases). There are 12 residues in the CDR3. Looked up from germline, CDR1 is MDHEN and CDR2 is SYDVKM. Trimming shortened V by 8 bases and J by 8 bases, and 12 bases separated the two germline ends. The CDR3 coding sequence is TGTGCCAGCGGGACCAGGCGAGAAAAACTGTTTTTT. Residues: CASGTRREKLFF.

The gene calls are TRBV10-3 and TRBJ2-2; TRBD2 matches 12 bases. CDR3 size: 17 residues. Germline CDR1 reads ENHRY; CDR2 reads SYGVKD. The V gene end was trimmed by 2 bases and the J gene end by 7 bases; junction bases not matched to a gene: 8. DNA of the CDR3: TGTGCCATCAGTGAGCGCCTAGCGGGAGGGCCAGTCGGGGAGCTGTTTTTT. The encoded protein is CAISERLAGGPVGELFF.

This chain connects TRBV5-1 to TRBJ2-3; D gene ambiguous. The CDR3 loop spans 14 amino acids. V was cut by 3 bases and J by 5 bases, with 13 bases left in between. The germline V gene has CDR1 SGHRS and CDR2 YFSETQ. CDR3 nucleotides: TGCGCCAGCAGCTCCCCTGAGTTGAGAGATACGCAGTATTTT. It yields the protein CASSSPELRDTQYF.

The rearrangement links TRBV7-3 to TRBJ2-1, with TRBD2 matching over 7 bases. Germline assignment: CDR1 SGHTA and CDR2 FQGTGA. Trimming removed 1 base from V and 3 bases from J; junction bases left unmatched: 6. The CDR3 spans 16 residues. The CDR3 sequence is CASSLNAGANYNEQFF. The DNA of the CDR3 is TGTGCCAGCAGCTTAAATGCGGGAGCTAACTACAATGAGCAGTTCTTC.

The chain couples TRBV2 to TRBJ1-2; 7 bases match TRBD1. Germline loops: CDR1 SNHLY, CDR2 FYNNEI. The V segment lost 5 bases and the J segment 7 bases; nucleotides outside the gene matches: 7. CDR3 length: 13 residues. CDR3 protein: CASSTGTVAGYTF. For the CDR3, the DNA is TGTGCCAGCAGTACTGGGACAGTTGCTGGCTACACCTTC.